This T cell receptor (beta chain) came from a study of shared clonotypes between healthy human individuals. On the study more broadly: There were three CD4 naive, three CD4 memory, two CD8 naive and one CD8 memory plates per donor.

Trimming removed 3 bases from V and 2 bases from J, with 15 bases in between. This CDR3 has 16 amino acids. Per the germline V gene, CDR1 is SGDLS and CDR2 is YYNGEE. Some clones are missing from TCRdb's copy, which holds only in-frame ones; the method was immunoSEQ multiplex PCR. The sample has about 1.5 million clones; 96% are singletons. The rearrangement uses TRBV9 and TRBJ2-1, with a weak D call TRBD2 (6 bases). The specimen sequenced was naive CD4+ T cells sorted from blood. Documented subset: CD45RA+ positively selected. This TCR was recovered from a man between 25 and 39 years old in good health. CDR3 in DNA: TGTGCCAGCAGCGCCCAACTAGCCCTCACCTACAATGAGCAGTTCTTC. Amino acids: CASSAQLALTYNEQFF. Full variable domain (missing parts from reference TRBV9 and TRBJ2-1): DSGVTQTPKHLITATGQRVTLRCSPRSGDLSVYWYQQSLDQGLQFLIQYYNGEERAKGNILERFSAQQFPDLHSELNLSSLELGDSALYFCASSAQLALTYNEQFFGPGTRLTVL.